The 15 T cell receptor beta chains listed next were all sequenced from one sample in a study of CD8 T cells in Susac syndrome. Roughly 0.5 to 1 ug RNA was reverse transcribed with random hexamers. TCRdb recomputed calls from the immunoSEQ multiplex PCR reads with MiXCR, one row per CDR3 protein. The profile shows around 71,000 distinct CDR3 sequences, 95% to 96% of them singletons. The sequencing input was CD4+ T cells from PBMCs. These receptors came from a human donor with multiple sclerosis.

The chain has TRBV18 and TRBJ2-5; weak D call: TRBD1 (6 bases). The CDR3 length is 14 residues. With 0 bases removed from V and 5 bases from J, the gap between germline ends came to 10 bases. Germline V gene sequence: CDR1 KGHSH, CDR2 LQKENI. CDR3 in amino acids: CASSPPLDRETQYF. For the CDR3, the DNA is TGTGCCAGCTCACCACCATTAGACAGGGAGACCCAGTACTTC.

The chain links TRBV5-2 to TRBJ2-3; TRBD2 was called by the table and not checked on the DNA. TRBV5-2 is a pseudogene. The CDR3 sequence is 21 residues long. Here the CDR3 DNA reads TGTGCCAGCAACTTGATCCCGTCGGGGCTAGCGGGGGAGGGGAGCACAGATACGCAGTATTTT. It yields the protein CASNLIPSGLAGEGSTDTQYF.

The rearrangement joins TRBV29-1 to TRBJ2-3, with 10 bases identical to TRBD2. Germline lookup yields CDR1 SQVTM and CDR2 ANQGSEA. V was clipped by 7 bases and J by 5 bases; unmatched bases: 6. The CDR3 totals 13 residues. CDR3: CSAKRGGQDTQYF. For the CDR3, the DNA is TGCAGCGCAAAGCGGGGGGGACAAGATACGCAGTATTTT.

This clonotype was observed once. The DNA of the CDR3 is TGTGCCAGCAGCGTAGAGACAGGAAGAGAGACCCAGTACTTC. The encoded protein is CASSVETGRETQYF. J is TRBJ2-5 and V is TRBV9, with TRBD1 as a possible D gene (6 bases). The CDR3 contains 14 residues. V lost 0 bases and J 4 bases, leaving 10 bases between the germline ends. Germline CDR1 SGDLS, CDR2 YYNGEE. Based on the CDR3 plus reference TRBV9 and TRBJ2-5, the full variable domain is DSGVTQTPKHLITATGQRVTLRCSPRSGDLSVYWYQQSLDQGLQFLIQYYNGEERAKGNILERFSAQQFPDLHSELNLSSLELGDSALYFCASSVETGRETQYFGPGTRLLVL.

The chain couples TRBV12-3 or TRBV12-4 to TRBJ1-6, with D maybe TRBD1 (5 bases). Between the trimmed V and J ends, which lost 2 bases and 9 bases, there was a span of 14 bases. CDR3 size: 15 residues. The CDR3 nucleotides are TGTGCCAGCAGTTTAACGGGACTCCCGGGTTCACCCCTCCACTTT. It yields the protein CASSLTGLPGSPLHF.

The V and J genes are TRBV24-1 and TRBJ2-1, with D perhaps being TRBD1 or TRBD2 (6 bases each). The CDR3 is 13 residues long. CDR1 is KGHDR, CDR2 SFDVKD, per germline. Trimming took 12 bases from V and 3 from J, leaving 14 bases between them. CDR3 loop: CAVRGQNYNEQFF. CDR3 nucleotide sequence: TGTGCCGTCCGGGGGCAGAACTACAATGAGCAGTTCTTC.

The chain links TRBV14 to TRBJ2-3; 7 bases agree with TRBD2. CDR3 length equals 16 residues. V gave up 4 bases and J gave up 2 bases; unmatched junction bases: 9. The germline V gene encodes CDR1 SGHDN and CDR2 FVKESK. CDR3 in DNA: TGTGCCAGCAGCCGCCAGCGGGGAGCCTCCACAGATACGCAGTATTTT. This sequence encodes CASSRQRGASTDTQYF.

The J gene is TRBJ1-6, the V gene TRBV6-2 or TRBV6-3; D is undetermined. Between the trimmed V and J ends, which lost 2 bases and 9 bases, there was a span of 14 bases. The length of the CDR3 is 15 residues. Per germline, CDR1 MNHEY and CDR2 SVGEGT. The chain's CDR3 is CASSYDRTAGSPLHF. For the CDR3, the DNA is TGTGCCAGCAGTTACGACCGCACGGCGGGTTCACCCCTCCACTTT.

This sequence joins TRBV29-1 and TRBJ2-7; D is possibly TRBD2 (5 bases). Germline V gene lookup returns CDR1 SQVTM and CDR2 ANQGSEA. There are 16 residues in the CDR3. Trimming removed 6 bases at V and 2 bases at J, with 23 bases between. The CDR3 bases are TGCAGCGTGGTACGAAGTATGAGCGGAACAACCTACGAGCAGTACTTC. This translates into CSVVRSMSGTTYEQYF.

The chain couples TRBV6-5 to TRBJ2-3, with TRBD2 matching 10 bases. The V segment lost 2 bases and the J segment 4 bases; nucleotides outside the gene matches: 6. The CDR3 is 16 residues long. Germline lookup yields CDR1 MNHEY and CDR2 SVGAGI. DNA of the CDR3: TGTGCCAGCAGTTACGCAAAAGCGGGGGGGGCAGATACGCAGTATTTT. Protein sequence: CASSYAKAGGADTQYF.

This chain uses TRBV5-1 with TRBJ2-1; TRBD1 agrees at 9 bases. The CDR3 has 14 residues. The V and J ends lost 6 bases and 11 bases, in that order; junction bases with no gene match: 12. From germline, CDR1 is SGHRS and CDR2 YFSETQ. The CDR3 nucleotides are TGCGCCAGCACCTGGGACAGGGCGGAAATTAAGCAGTTCTTC. This gives the protein CASTWDRAEIKQFF.

The chain joins TRBV29-1 to TRBJ2-3; D uncertain. V was clipped by 5 bases and J by 2 bases, with 8 bases between them. There are 12 residues in the CDR3. Germline-derived CDR1 and CDR2 are SQVTM and ANQGSEA. CDR3: CSVSTSTDTQYF. In DNA form, the CDR3 reads TGCAGCGTTTCCACCTCCACAGATACGCAGTATTTT.

This chain uses TRBV29-1 with TRBJ1-2; 9 positions match TRBD1. Trimming took 6 bases from V and 6 from J; bases not matched to a gene: 8. The CDR3 has 13 residues. The germline CDR1 and CDR2 sequences are SQVTM and ANQGSEA. CDR3 amino acids: CSVHRDRVNGYTF. CDR3 bases: TGCAGCGTCCACCGGGACAGGGTCAATGGCTACACCTTC.

The chain links TRBV12-3 or TRBV12-4 to TRBJ1-2; D is uncertain. This CDR3 has 14 residues. V was trimmed by 6 bases and J by 0 bases, leaving 11 bases between them. CDR3 loop: CASSLGAANYGYTF. In DNA form, the CDR3 reads TGTGCCAGCAGCCTAGGAGCAGCTAACTATGGCTACACCTTC.

The V gene is TRBV7-2, the J gene TRBJ1-5; D gene ambiguous. This CDR3 spans 13 amino acids. Per the germline V gene, CDR1 is SGHTA and CDR2 is FQGNSA. V was clipped by 4 bases and J by 6 bases, with 10 bases between them. The CDR3 DNA follows: TGTGCCAGCAGCTCTTCGTCGGCTCAGCCCCAGCATTTT. Amino acids: CASSSSSAQPQHF.